This T cell receptor beta chain appears in the sequencing data of a study of T cell responses to AZD1222 COVID-19 vaccine. Study background: Both about-4-week and about-12-week second-dose recipients were combined.

The V gene lost 6 bases and the J gene lost 8 bases, with 19 bases spanning the gap. This CDR3 contains 14 residues. Germline V gene data show CDR1 as WSHSY and CDR2 as SAAADI. Measured with immunoSEQ multiplex PCR; TCRdb has only the in-frame clones, and not every one. Here the sample spans some 86,000 clones, approximately 80% being singletons. This chain connects TRBV10-2 to TRBJ1-2; D not certain. This receptor was identified in an adult in good health. The sequencing used peripheral blood, collected on day 0 of AZD1222 vaccination. CDR3 amino acids: CASSDPARSRGYTF. The CDR3 region has the DNA TGCGCCAGCAGCGACCCCGCCCGATCGAGAGGCTACACCTTC.